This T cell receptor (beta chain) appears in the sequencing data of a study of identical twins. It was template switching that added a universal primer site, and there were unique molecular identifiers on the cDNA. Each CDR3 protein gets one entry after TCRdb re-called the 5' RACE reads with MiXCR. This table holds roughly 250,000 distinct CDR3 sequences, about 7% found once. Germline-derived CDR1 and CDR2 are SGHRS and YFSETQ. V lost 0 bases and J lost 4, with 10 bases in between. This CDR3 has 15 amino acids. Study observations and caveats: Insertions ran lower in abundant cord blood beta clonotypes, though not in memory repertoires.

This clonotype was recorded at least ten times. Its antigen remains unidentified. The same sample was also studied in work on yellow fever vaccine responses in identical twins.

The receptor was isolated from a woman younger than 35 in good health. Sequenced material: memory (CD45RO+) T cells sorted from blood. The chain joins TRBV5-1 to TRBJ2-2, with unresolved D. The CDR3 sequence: CASSLASQPTGELFF. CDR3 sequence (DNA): TGCGCCAGCAGCTTGGCCTCACAACCCACCGGGGAGCTGTTTTTT.